These 16 T cell receptor beta chains share one sample of origin, sequenced in a study of blood T cell repertoires in COVID-19. Generated by immunoSEQ multiplex PCR, the TCRdb table keeps only in-frame clones and is missing some. The table has about 260,000 clones, around four fifths seen once; the top ten hold 3.5% to 5.5%. The sequenced sample consisted of peripheral blood. Every receptor here comes from a man between 60 and 75 years old who had recovered from COVID-19.

This sequence joins TRBV28 and TRBJ2-1, with 9 bases lining up with TRBD2. The V and J ends lost 5 bases and 2 bases, in that order; junction bases with no gene match: 4. This CDR3 has 15 residues. CDR1 is MDHEN, CDR2 SYDVKM, per germline. The CDR3 nucleotides are TGTGCCAGCAGTGTAGCGGGGGAAACCTACAATGAGCAGTTCTTC. Protein sequence: CASSVAGETYNEQFF.

This clone was seen a single time. This CDR3 is also generated by other DNA sequences in the sample. The chain has TRBV6-6 and TRBJ2-2; D possibly corresponds to TRBD2 (6 bases). Germline V CDR1 and CDR2: MNHNY, SVGAGI (reference sequence). Between the trimmed V and J ends, which lost 0 bases and 1 base, there was a span of 9 bases. This CDR3 contains 16 residues. The CDR3 loop reads CASSYSGGGNTGELFF. In DNA, the CDR3 is TGTGCCAGCAGTTACTCGGGGGGTGGGAACACCGGGGAGCTGTTTTTT.

This clone was seen once. The genes are TRBV4-1 and TRBJ1-5; no clear D. Germline CDR1 reads MGHRA; CDR2 reads YSYEKL. The CDR3 length is 13 residues. V was pared by 5 bases and J by 8 bases, with 13 bases between. CDR3 nucleotides: TGCGCCAGCAGCTCATCCCCTATCGAGCCCCAGCATTTT. It specifies CASSSSPIEPQHF.

V and J are TRBV4-2 and TRBJ2-7; D ambiguous. Per the germline V gene, CDR1 is LGHNA and CDR2 is YNFKEQ. This CDR3 comprises 15 residues. The V and J ends lost 0 bases and 4 bases respectively, with 13 bases between them. The CDR3 is CASSQDWPGGYEQYF. CDR3 DNA: TGTGCCAGCAGCCAAGATTGGCCAGGTGGATACGAGCAGTACTTC.

V usage is TRBV6-1 and J usage is TRBJ1-2, with a possible D match to TRBD1 (5 bases). The CDR3 runs to 14 residues. V was clipped by 1 base and J by 5 bases, with 11 bases between them. Germline CDR1 MNHNS, CDR2 SASEGT. This chain's CDR3 is CASSEGGSRYGYTF. DNA for the CDR3: TGTGCCAGCAGTGAAGGGGGCAGTAGATATGGCTACACCTTC.

The chain joins TRBV9 to TRBJ2-1, with 7 nucleotides matching TRBD1. The CDR3 spans 16 residues. CDR1 SGDLS and CDR2 YYNGEE come from the germline V gene. V shed 0 bases and J 6 bases; nucleotides not matched to a gene: 9. CDR3 region: CASSVDLQGVGNEQFF. The CDR3 DNA is TGTGCCAGCAGCGTAGACCTGCAGGGGGTCGGCAATGAGCAGTTCTTC.

This clone was seen a handful of times. This chain uses TRBV5-1 with TRBJ2-7; the match to TRBD2 covers 12 bases. CDR3 length equals 15 residues. J lost 5 bases, V lost 0 bases, and 3 bases had no gene match. Germline V CDR1 and CDR2: SGHRS, YFSETQ. CDR3 sequence: CASSLGLAGENEQYF. The CDR3 DNA reads as TGCGCCAGCAGCTTGGGACTAGCGGGAGAGAACGAGCAGTACTTC.

About this clone: Other DNA sequences in this specimen translate into the identical CDR3. The chain uses TRBV3-1 (or the pseudogene TRBV3-2) and TRBJ2-3, with 12 nucleotides matching TRBD2. The V gene end was trimmed by 6 bases and the J gene end by 1 base; junction bases not matched to a gene: 2. In germline, CDR1 is LGHDT, CDR2 YNNKEL (reference sequence). CDR3 length: 15 amino acids. The chain's CDR3 is CASSRTSGGTDTQYF. CDR3 DNA: TGTGCCAGCAGTAGGACTAGCGGGGGCACAGATACGCAGTATTTT.

The V call is TRBV19, the J call TRBJ2-3; 9 nucleotides agree with TRBD1. The CDR3 sequence is 18 residues long. The junction had 16 bases not matched to a gene; V was cut back by 9 bases and J by 0 bases. Germline V gene lookup returns CDR1 LNHDA and CDR2 SQIVND (reference sequence). CDR3 DNA sequence: TGTGCCAGCCCTCCCCCACAGGGGGCCCCTGTTAGCACAGATACGCAGTATTTT. Translated: CASPPPQGAPVSTDTQYF.

This sequence joins TRBV7-9 and TRBJ1-5; 7 nucleotides match TRBD1. The CDR3 is made up of 15 amino acids. V was clipped by 5 bases and J by 1 base; unmatched bases: 5. The germline V gene encodes CDR1 SEHNR and CDR2 FQNEAQ (reference sequence). CDR3 DNA: TGTGCCAGCAGCCGGACAGGATTAAGCAATCAGCCCCAGCATTTT. This translates into CASSRTGLSNQPQHF. Full variable domain (rest looked up from reference TRBV7-9 and TRBJ1-5): DTGVSQNPRHKITKRGQNVTFRCDPISEHNRLYWYRQTLGQGPEFLTYFQNEAQLEKSRLLSDRFSAERPKGSFSTLEIQRTEQGDSAMYLCASSRTGLSNQPQHFGDGTRLSIL.

This chain joins TRBV2 and TRBJ1-5, with D possibly being TRBD1 (5 bases). Trimming removed 7 bases from V and 4 bases from J, with 14 bases in between. CDR1 SNHLY and CDR2 FYNNEI come from the germline V gene. The CDR3 is 14 amino acids. The CDR3 protein is CASNPRPGNQPQHF. CDR3 DNA sequence: TGTGCCAGCAACCCAAGGCCAGGGAATCAGCCCCAGCATTTT.

V usage is TRBV7-9 and J usage is TRBJ2-5, with 7 bases that match TRBD1. There are 15 residues in the CDR3. Germline CDR1 and CDR2: SEHNR and FQNEAQ (reference sequence). J lost 2 bases, V lost 3 bases, and 6 bases had no gene match. The CDR3 here is CASSFLRGQQETQYF. The CDR3 nucleotides are TGTGCCAGCAGCTTCTTAAGGGGGCAACAAGAGACCCAGTACTTC.

This rearrangement joins TRBV6-5 to TRBJ2-1, with a possible D match to TRBD1 (5 bases). Germline lookup yields CDR1 MNHEY and CDR2 SVGAGI. V lost 7 bases to trimming and J lost 2 bases, with 12 bases between them. The CDR3 is 14 residues long. CDR3 DNA sequence: TGTGCCAGCACCCCGGACACCCCCTACAATGAGCAGTTCTTC. Translating it yields CASTPDTPYNEQFF.

V gene TRBV4-1 combines with J gene TRBJ2-1; 8 bases fit TRBD2. CDR1 is MGHRA, CDR2 YSYEKL, per germline. J lost 2 bases, V lost 8 bases, and 8 bases had no gene match. The CDR3 has 15 amino acids. For the CDR3, the DNA is TGCGCCAGCGCGCCAACCGGGGGGGCCTACAATGAGCAGTTCTTC. It encodes CASAPTGGAYNEQFF.

This chain connects TRBV19 to TRBJ2-7, with 13 nucleotides matching TRBD2. V was clipped by 10 bases and J by 2 bases; unmatched bases: 8. This CDR3 is 15 amino acids long. In germline, CDR1 is LNHDA, CDR2 SQIVND (reference sequence). The CDR3, as DNA: TGTGCCACCGCGCCTGGGACTAGCGGGACCTACGAGCAGTACTTC. This sequence encodes CATAPGTSGTYEQYF.

The chain links TRBV6-1 to TRBJ2-1; 9 nucleotides line up with TRBD2. Per germline, CDR1 MNHNS and CDR2 SASEGT. This CDR3 region has 14 residues. Losses at the gene ends were 2 bases for V and 7 bases for J; bases not matched to a gene: 3. DNA for the CDR3: TGTGCCAGCAGTGAAAGGACTAGCGTGAATGAGCAGTTCTTC. Translated: CASSERTSVNEQFF.